Below, 8 T cell receptor beta chains from the same sample are listed, as sequenced in a study of shared clonotypes between healthy human individuals. Clones were sequenced by immunoSEQ multiplex PCR, and TCRdb holds only the in-frame ones, with some missing. The sample has 400,000 to 500,000 clones; 76% are singletons. Specimen: PBMCs. The source is a woman aged 40 to 50 in good health. Some clones in this sample may be carry-over from other donors' samples.

This clone was seen many times. Other DNA sequences in this specimen translate into the identical CDR3. This chain joins TRBV28 and TRBJ2-5; D may be TRBD1 (5 bases). Between the trimmed V and J ends, which lost 3 bases and 5 bases, there was a span of 13 bases. CDR3 length: 14 amino acids. CDR1 is MDHEN, CDR2 SYDVKM, per germline. CDR3 in DNA: TGTGCCAGCAGTTTGGGCGGACGACAGGAGACCCAGTACTTC. As protein: CASSLGGRQETQYF. Supplemented by reference TRBV28 and TRBJ2-5, the full variable domain reads DVKVTQSSRYLVKRTGEKVFLECVQDMDHENMFWYRQDPGLGLRLIYFSYDVKMKEKGDIPEGYSVSREKKERFSLILESASTNQTSMYLCASSLGGRQETQYFGPGTRLLVL.

By share, this clone counts as medium-sized. The same CDR3 can be traced to other DNA sequences in this sample. The chain uses TRBV6-6 and TRBJ1-1; D remains ambiguous. CDR1 and CDR2 from the germline V gene are MNHNY and SVGAGI (reference sequence). There are 13 residues in the CDR3. V lost 5 bases and J lost 1, with 8 bases in between. This CDR3 is CASSRTENTEAFF. In DNA form, the CDR3 reads TGTGCCAGCAGTCGAACAGAGAACACTGAAGCTTTCTTT.

The rearrangement joins TRBV6-5 to TRBJ2-7; D is possibly TRBD2 (5 bases). V lost 5 bases and J 0 bases, leaving 11 bases between the germline ends. The CDR3 runs 14 residues. The germline gives CDR1 MNHEY, CDR2 SVGAGI. CDR3 in amino acids: CASSAAGNSYEQYF. In DNA form, the CDR3 reads TGTGCCAGCAGTGCGGCCGGGAACTCCTACGAGCAGTACTTC.

This clone occurred once. This chain joins TRBV28 and TRBJ2-2; 8 bases are a match to TRBD1. The CDR3 totals 13 residues. Trimming removed 6 bases from V and 7 bases from J; junction bases left unmatched: 4. In germline, CDR1 is MDHEN, CDR2 SYDVKM. The CDR3 region has the DNA TGTGCCAGCAGATTACAGGGGGTCGGGGAGCTGTTTTTT. This codes for CASRLQGVGELFF.

This sequence joins TRBV6-4 and TRBJ2-6; D is unclear. Germline CDR1 MRHNA, CDR2 SNTAGT. The CDR3 sequence is 15 residues long. The V end was cut by 3 bases, the J end by 1 base, with 7 bases between. The chain's CDR3 is CASSERLSGANVLTF. The CDR3 DNA follows: TGTGCCAGCAGTGAACGACTGTCTGGGGCCAACGTCCTGACTTTC.

This clone was seen only once. The chain links TRBV7-9 to TRBJ2-5; a possible D gene is TRBD1 (6 bases). Deletions cut 3 bases from V and 12 bases from J, with 11 bases between. CDR3 length: 11 amino acids. CDR1 and CDR2 from the germline V gene are SEHNR and FQNEAQ (reference sequence). CDR3 sequence: CASSLGAAEYF. CDR3 nucleotide sequence: TGTGCCAGCAGCTTGGGGGCGGCCGAGTACTTC.

As DNA, the CDR3 is TGCGCCAGCAGCCAAGATCGGCGACAACTCTCCGGGGAGCTGTTTTTT. Translating gives CASSQDRRQLSGELFF. The rearrangement joins TRBV4-1 to TRBJ2-2; D uncertain. There are 16 residues in the CDR3. V lost 0 bases to trimming and J lost 6 bases, with 14 bases between them. In germline, CDR1 is MGHRA, CDR2 YSYEKL.

The chain couples TRBV30 to TRBJ2-5; tentatively, D is TRBD1 (5 bases). V was cut by 3 bases and J by 0 bases, with 14 bases left in between. Germline V CDR1 and CDR2: GTSNPN, SVGIG (reference sequence). The CDR3 sequence is 15 residues long. The CDR3 nucleotides read TGTGCCTGGAGCCAAGGGCCAGGGTACCAAGAGACCCAGTACTTC. Residues: CAWSQGPGYQETQYF.